This record looks at one T cell receptor (beta chain) sequence and its context. As yet, its antigen is unknown. The data belong to a study of follicular helper T cells after annual influenza vaccination. Study at large: Across the 2013-2014, 2014-2015 and 2015-2016 vaccination seasons, some subjects were resampled. Regarding the study as a whole: ICOS+CD38+ cTfh clonality change tracked circulating plasmablast frequency change.

Sequencing of TCRB used Survey level resolution. Only in-frame clones appear in the TCRdb table, and some are missing; sequencing was by immunoSEQ multiplex PCR. Among approximately 9,800 clones listed, roughly 80% were seen once. The CDR3 length is 16 residues. Germline V gene sequence: CDR1 MDHEN, CDR2 SYDVKM. After removal of 5 bases from V and 3 bases from J, the junction contained 6 bases not matched to a gene. The time point: 2015-2016 season, 7 days after influenza vaccination. Between roughly 35 and 100 mL of blood was drawn per time point. The starting material was CXCR5- memory CD4+ T cells sorted from blood, obtained 7 days after influenza vaccination. This TCR derives from an adult who received the influenza vaccine. The chain joins TRBV28 to TRBJ2-5, with TRBD2 matching over 13 bases. The CDR3 region is CASSTSGGAAEETQYF. The CDR3 nucleotides read TGTGCCAGCAGTACTAGCGGGGGGGCAGCGGAAGAGACCCAGTACTTC.